This T cell receptor beta chain was observed in a study of chemoradiotherapy in HPV16-positive cancers. Study results and limitations: In HPV16-positive patients, HPV-responsive T-cell expansion tracked better recurrence-free survival. During treatment, candidate HPV-specific clones and E7-related motifs expanded in tumor. Only a couple of HPV16-positive patients supplied the functional HPV-specificity definition.

Repertoires were sampled repeatedly during chemoradiotherapy. Germline lookup yields CDR1 SGHTA and CDR2 FQGNSA. J lost 4 bases, V lost 4 bases, and 3 bases had no gene match. CDR3 length: 13 amino acids. For this clone: Its antigen remains unidentified.

The method was immunoSEQ multiplex PCR; TCRdb's version includes in-frame clones alone and lacks a portion of them. The data contain around 7,200 clones, 77% of them singletons. The sequence derives from a human donor with HPV-associated anogenital cancer. Sample collection occurred from a patient who underwent chemoradiotherapy. This chain uses TRBV7-2 with TRBJ1-2; the match to TRBD1 covers 7 bases. In DNA form, the CDR3 reads TGTGCCAGCAGCTCCAGGGGGGGCTATGGCTACACCTTC. This gives the protein CASSSRGGYGYTF.